The clone carrying this T cell receptor beta chain appeared a single time. The data are from a study of blood T cell repertoires in COVID-19. Study-wide context: Collection of acute and convalescent COVID-19 samples took place in the United States, Italy and Spain.

As handled by the study authors: For nucleated cells, counts were estimated from reference gene primer amplification. Some clones are missing from TCRdb's copy, which holds only in-frame ones; the method was immunoSEQ multiplex PCR. V and J calls and clone size are as listed in that table; D and trimming were resolved from the DNA. The data hold 150,000 to 200,000 clones, with roughly 86% observed a single time. Sequencing was performed on peripheral blood. The sequence came from a woman older than 75 in a cohort sampled during active or convalescent COVID-19.

CDR3 region: CASKVLAGGDEQFF. The CDR3 nucleotides read TGTGCCAGTAAGGTCCTAGCGGGAGGCGATGAGCAGTTCTTC. The chain combines TRBV19 with TRBJ2-1; 11 bases line up with TRBD2. The germline V gene encodes CDR1 LNHDA and CDR2 SQIVND (reference sequence). The CDR3 extends over 14 amino acids. V lost 7 bases to trimming and J lost 8 bases; unmatched junction nucleotides: 7.